The T cell receptor beta chain under discussion was sequenced for a study of CD8 T cells in ankylosing spondylitis (dated by TCRdb to between 2016 and 2019). Turning to the overall study: T cell receptor beta repertoires were profiled in healthy donors and ankylosing spondylitis patients so that disease-linked TCR variants could be found. The full study cohort comprised about 25 ankylosing spondylitis patients and about a hundred healthy donors. Samples of peripheral blood were taken, and for ankylosing spondylitis patients, synovial fluid was collected as well.

CDR1 and CDR2 are drawn from the germline V gene: SGHDT, YYEEEE. The CDR3 holds 16 amino acids from the cysteine to the phenylalanine. Here the CDR3 DNA is all that survives: 48 bases in frame from base 1. V and J are trimmed by 0 bases and 4 bases, and the gene matches miss 6 bases of the junction. The paper as a whole reports these results and caveats: Some motif variants had previously been reported in the synovial fluid and blood of reactive arthritis patients, which suggests shared mechanisms of disease initiation. A CD8+ phenotype was shown by the disease-linked clones, which were found at relatively low frequencies in peripheral blood. The disease-linked clones were reported to be significantly enriched in matched synovial fluid samples from ankylosing spondylitis patients. A TCR beta motif of eight highly homologous amino acid variants appeared characteristic of blood from ankylosing spondylitis patients.

Sequencing was carried out with an Illumina HiSeq 2500. Quantitative 5'-RACE with molecular barcodes was the method used to prepare the TCR beta libraries. The authors processed their data as follows. To identify disease-linked TCR variants, a new computational method was used, one built on a probabilistic model of VDJ rearrangement. TCRdb reprocessing: public reads trimmed at Q25 with fastp, clones called with MiXCR, in-frame beta chains kept. Rows are unified per CDR3 protein, each entry keeping the most common DNA and genes. TCRdb's processing, not the study's, gives the V and J calls here. The table for this sample lists 750,000 to 850,000 distinct CDR3 sequences; 10% to 15% of them were counted only once. The ten top clones hold more than 0.5% of the sample. As concerns this clonotype: Its antigen is not yet known. The input lacks base qualities; no much larger clone sits a single base away.

This sequence uses TRBV5-6 and TRBJ2-1; 8 of the junction bases match TRBD1. Input material: blood, either unsorted or a sorted T cell fraction (not recorded which). The clonotype originates from a male donor with ankylosing spondylitis. The nucleotide sequence is given as TGTGCCAGCAGCTTGGACAGGGGGTCTAGGTACAATGAGCAGTTCTTC. The resulting protein is CASSLDRGSRYNEQFF.